This paragraph covers one T cell receptor beta chain sequence. The authors' processing: Reference gene primer amplification yielded estimated nucleated cell counts. Generated by immunoSEQ multiplex PCR, the TCRdb table keeps only in-frame clones and is missing some. D and trimming come from the DNA, and the V and J calls and clone size come from that table. This table has more than 50,000 clones, 75% to 90% appearing once. The sample comes from a study of blood T cell repertoires in COVID-19. Looking at the study overall: Samples representing acute and convalescent COVID-19 were sourced from the United States, Italy and Spain. Nucleic acid was either cDNA or gDNA, and it came from T cells, B-cell-depleted T cells, or PBMCs.

The CDR3 length is 15 residues. CDR1 KGHSH and CDR2 LQKENI come from the germline V gene. The V gene end was trimmed by 7 bases and the J gene end by 2 bases; junction bases not matched to a gene: 6. This TCR was sampled from a man aged 60-69 years with active COVID-19. The chain is built from TRBV18 and TRBJ2-1; 9 bases are a match to TRBD2. The sequencing sample was made of peripheral blood. CDR3 sequence (DNA): TGTGCCAGCTGCGGGGGGGCAGGGGCCTACAATGAGCAGTTCTTC. Translation gives CASCGGAGAYNEQFF.